The 14 T cell receptor beta chains listed next were all sequenced from one sample in a study of glioma-infiltrating T cells (dated by TCRdb to the mid-2010s). The instrument given in TCRdb is Illumina MiSeq. TCR alpha and beta CDR3 regions were amplified with the iRepertoire nested amplicon-rescue multiplex PCR (arm-PCR) platform from RNA. In TCRdb, the public reads were trimmed at Q25 with fastp and aligned with MiXCR, with productive beta chains retained. Rows with a matching CDR3 protein are joined into one entry that keeps the most common DNA and genes. Recorded for this sample are around 20,000 distinct CDR3 sequences; 20% to 25% of them occurred a single time. 10% to 15% of the sample rests with the top ten. Sequenced input: glioma tissue, nonneoplastic brain tissue, or PBMCs (not recorded which). Receptors originate from a human donor with low-grade glioma or glioblastoma, undergoing nonglioma brain surgery, or in good health (not recorded which).

This clonotype was seen ten or more times. The V and J genes are TRBV28 and TRBJ2-7; possibly TRBD2 for D (6 bases). The germline V and J ends were trimmed by 5 bases and 4 bases, with 9 bases remaining between them. Germline V lookup: CDR1 MDHEN, CDR2 SYDVKM. This CDR3 region has 12 residues. The CDR3 loop reads CASSLARYEQYF. The DNA of the CDR3 is TGTGCCAGCAGTCTAGCGAGATACGAGCAGTACTTC.

This clonotype was recorded many times. V and J are TRBV6-2 or TRBV6-3 and TRBJ1-1, with D hard to call. Trimming pared 0 bases from V and 2 bases from J, leaving 7 bases between. The germline V gene has CDR1 MNHEY and CDR2 SVGEGT. The CDR3 is 14 residues long. CDR3 sequence (DNA): TGTGCCAGCAGTTACTCCTACAGTAACACTGAAGCTTTCTTT. It yields the protein CASSYSYSNTEAFF.

This clonotype was seen at least ten times. The V call is TRBV6-1, the J call TRBJ2-7, with TRBD2 identical over 8 bases. This CDR3 contains 14 residues. Trimming at V came to 6 bases and at J to 6 bases, leaving 10 bases not matched to a gene. In germline, CDR1 is MNHNS, CDR2 SASEGT. CDR3: CASRPGLGRGEQYF. CDR3 coding DNA: TGTGCCAGCAGGCCGGGACTAGGGAGAGGCGAGCAGTACTTC.

This clonotype was seen many times. The V gene is TRBV6-1, the J gene TRBJ2-1, with TRBD2 as a possible D gene (5 bases). V was trimmed by 2 bases and J by 4 bases, leaving 12 bases between them. The germline V gene encodes CDR1 MNHNS and CDR2 SASEGT. CDR3 length equals 15 residues. Here the CDR3 DNA reads TGTGCCAGCAGTGAATTTTCGGACTGGTACAATGAGCAGTTCTTC. This encodes CASSEFSDWYNEQFF.

Details on this clonotype: A much larger clone differs from this one at a single base, so this may be a read error. This chain uses TRBV6-2 or TRBV6-3 with TRBJ2-7; D possibly corresponds to TRBD2 (6 bases). With 0 bases removed from V and 7 bases from J, the gap between germline ends came to 19 bases. Germline V gives CDR1 MNHEY, CDR2 SVGEGT. This CDR3 comprises 16 residues. Here the CDR3 reads CASSYSSGDSYNEQYF. The CDR3 bases are TGTGCCAGCAGTTACTCGTCCGGGGACTCCTACAATGAGCAGTACTTC.

This clonotype was detected many times. With a much larger clone just one base away, this may be a read error. Here the CDR3 DNA reads TGTGCCAGCACGCCCAGGGGAGAGGGCAATCAGTCCCAGCATTTT. Its translation is CASTPRGEGNQSQHF. The rearrangement links TRBV6-2 or TRBV6-3 to TRBJ1-5; D may be TRBD1 (6 bases). This CDR3 has 15 amino acids. CDR1 is MNHEY and CDR2 is SVGEGT in the germline V gene.

This clonotype was counted a few times. The chain uses TRBV7-3 and TRBJ1-2; D uncertain. Germline loops: CDR1 SGHTA, CDR2 FQGTGA. Deletions cut 7 bases from V and 4 bases from J, with 13 bases between. CDR3 length: 13 residues. CDR3 residues: CASTQDGRYGYTF. In DNA form, the CDR3 reads TGTGCCAGCACCCAGGACGGACGCTATGGCTACACCTTC. Drawing the rest from reference TRBV7-3 and TRBJ1-2, the complete variable domain is GAGVSQTPSNKVTEKGKYVELRCDPISGHTALYWYRQSLGQGPEFLIYFQGTGAADDSGLPNDRFFAVRPEGSVSTLKIQRTERGDSAVYLCASTQDGRYGYTFGSGTRLTVV.

This clonotype has more than one count but fewer than ten. V is TRBV7-6 and J is TRBJ1-4, with TRBD1 as a possible D gene (5 bases). From germline, CDR1 is SGHVS and CDR2 FNYEAQ. The CDR3 has 18 residues. With 1 base removed from V and 8 bases from J, the gap between germline ends came to 23 bases. The DNA of the CDR3 is TGTGCCAGCAGCTTAGTGCCCCCGTCGGGAGGGGTGAAGGAAAAACTGTTTTTT. This translates into CASSLVPPSGGVKEKLFF. Looking up the rest from reference TRBV7-6 and TRBJ1-4 gives the full variable domain: GAGVSQSPRYKVTKRGQDVALRCDPISGHVSLYWYRQALGQGPEFLTYFNYEAQQDKSGLPNDRFSAERPEGSISTLTIQRTEQRDSAMYRCASSLVPPSGGVKEKLFFGSGTQLSVL.

This chain joins TRBV5-4 and TRBJ1-2, with D possibly being TRBD1 (5 bases). The germline gives CDR1 SGHNT, CDR2 YYREEE (reference sequence). With 5 bases removed from V and 2 bases from J, the gap between germline ends came to 13 bases. The CDR3 spans 14 residues. The CDR3 spells CASRNRDGNYGYTF. The CDR3 DNA follows: TGTGCCAGCAGGAATCGGGACGGGAACTATGGCTACACCTTC. Supplemented by reference TRBV5-4 and TRBJ1-2, the full variable domain reads ETGVTQSPTHLIKTRGQQVTLRCSSQSGHNTVSWYQQALGQGPQFIFQYYREEENGRGNFPPRFSGLQFPNYSSELNVNALELDDSALYLCASRNRDGNYGYTFGSGTRLTVV.

This clonotype was counted at least ten times. The rearrangement joins TRBV20-1 to TRBJ2-5; TRBD2 might be the D (5 bases). Germline CDR1 and CDR2: DFQATT and SNEGSKA (reference sequence). The CDR3 length is 13 residues. V gave up 6 bases and J gave up 2 bases, with 13 bases separating them. In nucleotides, the CDR3 is TGCAGTGCCCCACGGGATAGTCAAGAGACCCAGTACTTC. It is translated as CSAPRDSQETQYF.

Points on this clonotype: Just one base apart from a much larger clone, this may be a read error. Likely a read error: the CDR3 ends without its conserved phenylalanine or tryptophan. This chain links TRBV7-2 with TRBJ1-6; D is possibly TRBD1 (6 bases). Looked up from germline, CDR1 is SGHTA and CDR2 is FQGNSA. V was shortened by 6 bases and J by 3 bases, with 18 bases between the two germline ends. The CDR3 has 17 residues. This chain's CDR3 is CASSDTGRRGYNSPLHL. As DNA, the CDR3 is TGTGCCAGCAGTGACACAGGGCGGAGGGGCTATAATTCACCCCTCCACCTT.

The rearrangement uses TRBV2 and TRBJ2-1; 11 nucleotides align to TRBD2. CDR3 length: 13 residues. CDR1 and CDR2 from the germline V gene are SNHLY and FYNNEI. Trimming cost V 6 bases and J 6 bases; bases outside gene matches: 1. Here the CDR3 reads CASRLAGVNEQFF. The CDR3 region has the DNA TGTGCCAGCAGACTAGCGGGGGTCAATGAGCAGTTCTTC.

The sample holds many counts of this clonotype. The V call is TRBV7-9, the J call TRBJ2-7; no firm D call. Germline loops: CDR1 SEHNR, CDR2 FQNEAQ (reference sequence). V dropped 5 bases and J dropped 3 bases, with 8 bases sitting between them. This CDR3 has 12 amino acids. CDR3 nucleotides: TGTGCCAGCAGCCGCGGTGACTACGAGCAGTACTTC. Its translation is CASSRGDYEQYF.

This clonotype has only a few counts. Since a much larger clone is just one base distant, this may be a read error. The chain carries TRBV7-2 and TRBJ2-7; D tentatively fits TRBD1 or TRBD2 (5 bases each). The CDR3 is 14 residues long. Germline CDR1 and CDR2: SGHTA and FQGNSA. The CDR3 protein is CACSLSRDLAEQYF. Here the CDR3 DNA reads TGTGCCTGCAGCCTCAGCCGGGACCTCGCCGAGCAGTACTTC. Filled out from reference TRBV7-2 and TRBJ2-7, the complete variable domain reads GAGVSQSPSNKVTEKGKDVELRCDPISGHTALYWYRQSLGQGLEFLIYFQGNSAPDKSGLPSDRFSAERTGGSVSTLTIQRTQQEDSAVYLCACSLSRDLAEQYFGPGTRLTVT.